A selection of T cell receptor beta chains follows, all from one sample in a study of cytomegalovirus exposure and HLA in healthy donors. Using immunoSEQ multiplex PCR, the repertoire was profiled, and TCRdb retains in-frame clones only, with some absent. The sample totals 200,000 or so clones; its top ten clones hold less than 0.85%. Sequenced: PBMCs. Receptors were obtained from a boy aged 10-17 years in good health and CMV-seronegative. CDR3s leave out the opening cysteine and the closing phenylalanine or tryptophan.

cdr3_length: 11; j_call: TRBJ1-1; v_call: TRBV9; cdr3_aa: ASSVGSYTEAF
cdr3_length: 12; j_call: TRBJ2-2; v_call: TRBV21-1; cdr3_aa: ATARAGDTGELF
cdr3_length: 12; j_call: TRBJ2-7; v_call: TRBV29-1; cdr3_aa: SVGAPVGPYEQY
cdr3_length: 13; j_call: TRBJ1-2; v_call: TRBV5-1; cdr3_aa: ASSRSDRGYYGYT
cdr3_length: 14; j_call: TRBJ2-1; v_call: TRBV4-2; cdr3_aa: ASSQDGGGSYNEQF
cdr3_length: 11; j_call: TRBJ2-1; v_call: TRBV10-3; cdr3_aa: AISPGYDNEQF
cdr3_length: 15; j_call: TRBJ2-1; v_call: TRBV1; cdr3_aa: TSSILSGGSSYNEQF
cdr3_length: 17; j_call: TRBJ2-1; v_call: TRBV11-2; cdr3_aa: ASSPPGLVPISSYNEQF
cdr3_length: 14; j_call: TRBJ2-4; v_call: TRBV5-1; cdr3_aa: ASSPTGLGAKNIQY
cdr3_length: 14; j_call: TRBJ2-1; v_call: TRBV9; cdr3_aa: ASSVAGANDNNEQF
cdr3_length: 12; j_call: TRBJ1-1; v_call: TRBV6-6; cdr3_aa: ASRTGQGNTEAF
cdr3_length: 13; j_call: TRBJ2-7; v_call: TRBV7-6; cdr3_aa: ASSLAEGQGYEQY
cdr3_length: 11; j_call: TRBJ2-2; v_call: TRBV13; cdr3_aa: ASSPQGVGELF
cdr3_length: 13; j_call: TRBJ1-2; v_call: TRBV9; cdr3_aa: ASSGRVTSNYGYT
cdr3_length: 13; j_call: TRBJ2-2; v_call: TRBV28; cdr3_aa: ASSLGDTPAGELF
cdr3_length: 12; j_call: TRBJ1-5; v_call: TRBV19; cdr3_aa: ASRTGDPGQPQH
cdr3_length: 13; j_call: TRBJ1-2; v_call: TRBV11-2; cdr3_aa: ASRKAGTPQYGYT